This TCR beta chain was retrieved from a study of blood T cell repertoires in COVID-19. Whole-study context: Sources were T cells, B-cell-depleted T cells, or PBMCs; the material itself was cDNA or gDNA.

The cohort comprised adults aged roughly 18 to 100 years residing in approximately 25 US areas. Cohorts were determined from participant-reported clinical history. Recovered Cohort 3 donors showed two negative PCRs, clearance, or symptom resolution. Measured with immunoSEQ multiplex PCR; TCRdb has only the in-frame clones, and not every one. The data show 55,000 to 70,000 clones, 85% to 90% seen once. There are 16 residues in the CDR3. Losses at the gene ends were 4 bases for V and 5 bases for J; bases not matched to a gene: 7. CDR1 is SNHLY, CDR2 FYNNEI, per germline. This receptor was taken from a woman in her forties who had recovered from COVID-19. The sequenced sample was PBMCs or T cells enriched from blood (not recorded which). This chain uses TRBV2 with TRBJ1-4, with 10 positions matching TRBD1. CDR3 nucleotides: TGTGCCAGCAGTGTACCAAAGGGACAGGGGAATGAAAAACTGTTTTTT. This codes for CASSVPKGQGNEKLFF.